A selection of T cell receptor beta chains follows, all from one sample in a study of CD8+ T cells in alopecia areata. This table comes from immunoSEQ multiplex PCR, and its TCRdb copy is limited to in-frame clones, with some not included. Here the sample spans 50,000 to 80,000 clones, roughly two fifths being singletons. The specimen was NKG2D-low CD8+ T cells sorted from blood. All receptors come from a human donor with alopecia areata. CDR3s include the opening cysteine and the closing phenylalanine or tryptophan. The D gene is left open where the match is weak. Clone size is not always given. Where it is, it says once, few, many or a class for expanded clones.

.,TRBV27,15,.,TRBJ1-4,CASSVQPSLNEKLFF,TGTGCCAGCAGTGTCCAACCCAGCTTGAATGAAAAACTGTTTTTT
.,TRBV7-2,14,.,TRBJ1-2,CASRDSDGPYGYTF,TGTGCCAGCAGGGATTCGGACGGCCCGTATGGCTACACCTTC
.,TRBV9,15,.,TRBJ2-7,CASSLSWGRPYEQYF,TGTGCCAGCAGTTTGTCCTGGGGTAGGCCCTACGAGCAGTACTTC
few,TRBV29-1,14,.,TRBJ1-2,CSVPPGPQFYGYTF,TGCAGCGTGCCCCCGGGACCTCAGTTTTATGGCTACACCTTC
.,TRBV28,14,.,TRBJ2-7,CASSYLGLSYEQYF,TGTGCCAGCAGTTATTTAGGACTCTCCTACGAGCAGTACTTC
.,TRBV7-9,13,TRBD2,TRBJ2-7,CASSSGLIYEQYF,TGTGCCAGCAGCTCGGGACTAATCTACGAGCAGTACTTC
.,TRBV11-2,16,TRBD1,TRBJ2-7,CASSLGVRETGREQYF,TGTGCCAGCAGCTTAGGGGTAAGGGAGACAGGGCGCGAGCAGTACTTC
.,TRBV7-8,12,.,TRBJ2-5,CASSLSRETQYF,TGTGCCAGCAGCCTTTCGAGGGAGACCCAGTACTTC
few,TRBV7-9,16,TRBD2,TRBJ2-1,CASSYVSGSGGDEQFF,TGTGCCAGCAGCTACGTTAGCGGGAGCGGTGGAGATGAGCAGTTCTTC
few,TRBV7-9,13,.,TRBJ2-7,CASSLAGDYEQYF,TGTGCCAGCAGCTTAGCGGGGGACTACGAGCAGTACTTC
few,TRBV5-6,16,TRBD1,TRBJ2-2,CASSLLMQGVAGELFF,TGTGCCAGCAGCTTGCTGATGCAGGGGGTCGCCGGGGAGCTGTTTTTT
.,TRBV29-1,15,TRBD2,TRBJ2-7,CSVEEGGNSPYEQYF,TGCAGCGTTGAAGAGGGAGGGAACAGTCCCTACGAGCAGTACTTC
.,TRBV9,15,.,TRBJ2-1,CASSVRTVSYNEQFF,TGTGCCAGCAGCGTACGGACGGTATCCTACAATGAGCAGTTCTTC
few,TRBV29-1,13,.,TRBJ2-2,CSVDVSGTGELFF,TGCAGCGTTGATGTTTCAGGGACCGGGGAGCTGTTTTTT
few,TRBV19,13,TRBD1,TRBJ1-1,CASKTGGHTEAFF,TGTGCCAGTAAGACAGGGGGACACACTGAAGCTTTCTTT
few,TRBV7-3,16,TRBD1,TRBJ1-5,CASSIKGQVCNQPQHF,TGTGCCAGCAGCATAAAAGGACAGGTTTGTAATCAGCCCCAGCATTTT
.,TRBV6-1,17,TRBD1,TRBJ1-1,CASSEPDRRSPNTEAFF,TGTGCCAGCAGTGAACCGGACAGGAGGTCCCCGAACACTGAAGCTTTCTTT
few,TRBV7-9,16,.,TRBJ2-3,CASSLELQVFVNTQYF,TGTGCCAGCAGCTTAGAGTTGCAGGTCTTCGTGAATACGCAGTATTTT
.,TRBV4-3,15,TRBD2,TRBJ2-2,CASSLSGLATGELFF,TGCGCCAGCAGCCTCTCGGGACTAGCAACCGGGGAGCTGTTTTTT
.,TRBV29-1,13,.,TRBJ1-2,CSVPWQDSNGYTF,TGCAGCGTTCCGTGGCAGGACTCTAATGGCTACACCTTC
few,TRBV29-1,15,TRBD2,TRBJ2-7,CSVGFTSGDPYEQYF,TGCAGCGTGGGTTTTACTAGCGGAGATCCCTACGAGCAGTACTTC
.,TRBV30,13,.,TRBJ2-7,CAWSFSALGEQYF,TGTGCCTGGAGTTTTAGTGCCTTGGGCGAGCAGTACTTC
few,TRBV7-9,12,.,TRBJ2-3,CASSPWTDTQYF,TGTGCCAGCAGCCCTTGGACAGATACGCAGTATTTT
.,TRBV5-4,14,TRBD1,TRBJ1-1,CASSFGTGNTEAFF,TGTGCCAGCAGCTTTGGGACAGGGAACACTGAAGCTTTCTTT
few,TRBV4-2,16,TRBD2,TRBJ2-7,CASSPRTSGRINEQYF,TGTGCCAGCAGCCCCCGGACTAGCGGGAGGATAAACGAGCAGTACTTC
.,TRBV9,15,TRBD2,TRBJ2-7,CASSAMTSGSYEQYF,TGTGCCAGCAGCGCGATGACTAGCGGCTCCTACGAGCAGTACTTC
.,TRBV2,14,TRBD1,TRBJ2-7,CASSQAGGSYEQYF,TGTGCCAGCAGCCAAGCAGGGGGCTCCTACGAGCAGTACTTC